This T cell receptor beta chain was documented in a study of CD8 T cells in ankylosing spondylitis. CDR1 is GTSNPN and CDR2 is SVGIG in the germline V gene (reference sequence). V was cut by 4 bases and J by 6 bases, with 9 bases left in between. The CDR3 consists of 12 residues. Making the TCR beta libraries involved quantitative 5'-RACE with molecular barcodes. MiXCR, run by TCRdb on the 5' RACE reads, gives a single entry per CDR3 protein. The sample consists of about 69,000 distinct CDR3 sequences, less than 6% of them appearing once. This clonotype was seen at least ten times. The antigen is undetermined. Overall study results and limits: A motif in TCR beta, a set of eight highly homologous variants, appeared characteristic of ankylosing spondylitis blood. Enrichment of disease-linked clones was reportedly significant in matched ankylosing spondylitis synovial fluid.

The receptor comes from a male donor with ankylosing spondylitis or in good health (not recorded which). V and J are TRBV30 and TRBJ2-2; D gene unclear. The sequencing input was blood, either unsorted or a sorted T cell fraction (not recorded which). The CDR3 region has the DNA TGTGCCTGGACGGAAAAATCCGGGGAGCTGTTTTTT. Translating gives CAWTEKSGELFF.